The rows below give T cell receptor beta chains drawn from one sample of a study of cytomegalovirus exposure and HLA in healthy donors. TCRdb's table, derived via immunoSEQ multiplex PCR, lists solely in-frame clones and lacks some. The top ten clones hold more than 5.5% of a sample with fewer than 200,000 clones, around nine tenths of them seen once. The specimen was PBMCs. These receptors all come from a man under 40 in good health and CMV-seropositive. CDR3s include the opening cysteine and the closing phenylalanine or tryptophan. A D gene is named only where the DNA matches it firmly. The size of a clone is reported for some rows only, either as once, few or many, or as a class for expanded clones.

TRBJ1-6 TRBV7-2 NA few CASSVDSNSPLHF TGTGCCAGCAGCGTGGACAGCAATTCACCCCTCCACTTT
TRBJ2-7 TRBV28 TRBD1 NA CASSSGGTGGHEQYF TGTGCCAGCAGTAGTGGCGGGACAGGGGGACACGAGCAGTACTTC
TRBJ2-7 TRBV7-8 NA once CASSVAFGGEQYF TGTGCCAGCAGCGTCGCTTTTGGCGGCGAGCAGTACTTC
TRBJ2-1 TRBV6-5 NA NA CASSLKSGSYNEQFF TGTGCCAGCAGTCTAAAAAGTGGGTCCTACAATGAGCAGTTCTTC
TRBJ2-7 TRBV11-2 NA NA CASSLGRAAYEQYF TGTGCCAGCAGCTTAGGGAGGGCCGCCTACGAGCAGTACTTC
TRBJ2-1 TRBV2 NA NA CASSEQEGSYNEQFF TGTGCCAGCAGTGAGCAGGAGGGCTCCTACAATGAGCAGTTCTTC
TRBJ1-1 TRBV28 NA NA CASSLGLFTGANTEAFF TGTGCCAGCAGTTTAGGGTTGTTTACAGGCGCGAACACTGAAGCTTTCTTT
TRBJ2-5 TRBV27 NA NA CASSLLQGGTQETQYF TGTGCCAGCAGTCTCCTGCAGGGGGGGACACAAGAGACCCAGTACTTC
TRBJ2-2 TRBV7-8 TRBD2 NA CASSLWAGGTNTGELFF TGTGCCAGCAGCTTATGGGCGGGGGGTACGAACACCGGGGAGCTGTTTTTT
TRBJ2-1 TRBV4-1 NA once CASSPPPTREGNNEQFF TGCGCCAGCAGCCCACCTCCGACTAGAGAGGGGAACAATGAGCAGTTCTTC
TRBJ1-2 TRBV4-3 TRBD1 few CASSHRYTGQGYGYTF TGCGCCAGCAGCCATCGCTACACGGGACAGGGTTATGGCTACACCTTC
TRBJ2-7 TRBV15 NA NA CATSRDHSNYEQYF TGTGCCACCAGCAGAGACCACTCTAACTACGAGCAGTACTTC
TRBJ1-2 TRBV4-3 NA NA CASSQDPLSDYGYTF TGCGCCAGCAGCCAAGACCCCTTATCGGACTATGGCTACACCTTC
TRBJ2-3 TRBV11-3 TRBD1 NA CASSFSRRTGVLDTQYF TGTGCCAGCAGTTTCTCCCGGCGGACAGGGGTGCTAGATACGCAGTATTTT
TRBJ2-3 TRBV11-3 TRBD2 NA CASSLTSGSTDTQYF TGTGCCAGCAGCTTAACTAGCGGGAGCACAGATACGCAGTATTTT
TRBJ2-5 TRBV18 NA NA CASSSKYQETQYF TGTGCCAGCTCTTCCAAGTACCAAGAGACCCAGTACTTC
TRBJ2-7 TRBV13 TRBD2 NA CASSPTSGGVLEQYF TGTGCCAGCAGCCCGACTAGCGGGGGGGTCCTGGAGCAGTACTTC
TRBJ2-2 TRBV27 TRBD2 NA CASRLAGGRNRDTGELFF TGTGCCAGCAGGCTAGCGGGAGGTAGAAATAGGGACACCGGGGAGCTGTTTTTT
TRBJ2-2 TRBV7-3 TRBD2 NA CASSRTSGGYTGELFF TGTGCCAGCAGCCGAACTAGCGGGGGATACACCGGGGAGCTGTTTTTT
TRBJ2-7 TRBV7-7 NA few CASSLASRRATYEQYF TGTGCTAGCAGCTTAGCGAGTAGGAGGGCCACCTACGAGCAGTACTTC
TRBJ1-3 TRBV4-1 TRBD1 NA CASSPGQASGNTIYF TGCGCCAGCAGCCCCGGACAGGCCTCTGGAAACACCATATATTTT
TRBJ2-1 TRBV28 NA NA CASSLTKGEQFF TGTGCCAGCAGTTTAACCAAGGGGGAGCAGTTCTTC
TRBJ1-4 TRBV5-4 NA NA CASSFPSQSPEKLFF TGTGCCAGCAGCTTCCCTTCCCAGAGTCCCGAAAAACTGTTTTTT
TRBJ1-5 TRBV18 TRBD1 few CASSPGDRNSQPQHF TGTGCCAGCTCACCAGGGGACAGAAACAGCCAGCCCCAGCATTTT
TRBJ1-5 TRBV2 NA NA CASSEVGGTQPQHF TGTGCCAGCAGTGAGGTCGGAGGGACTCAGCCCCAGCATTTT
TRBJ2-7 TRBV4-1 NA NA CASSPTPTHYEQYF TGCGCCAGCAGTCCCACACCTACCCACTACGAGCAGTACTTC
TRBJ1-6 TRBV2 TRBD1 few CASSGPSGQTNSPLHF TGTGCCAGCAGCGGGCCTTCGGGACAGACGAATTCACCCCTCCACTTT
TRBJ2-1 TRBV9 TRBD1 NA CASSADRGSYNEQFF TGTGCCAGCAGCGCTGACAGGGGCTCCTACAATGAGCAGTTCTTC
TRBJ1-5 TRBV27 NA NA CASSLSGTYREPQHF TGTGCCAGCAGTTTATCGGGGACCTATCGGGAGCCCCAGCATTTT
TRBJ2-7 TRBV30 TRBD1 NA CAWSVKGQVYEQYF TGTGCCTGGAGTGTAAAGGGACAGGTCTACGAGCAGTACTTC
TRBJ2-1 TRBV11-3 NA NA CASSLGTRVGRSYNEQFF TGTGCCAGCAGCTTAGGGACAAGGGTAGGGCGCTCCTACAATGAGCAGTTCTTC
TRBJ1-6 TRBV2 TRBD1 NA CASRGTGGSPLHF TGTGCCAGCAGAGGGACAGGAGGTTCACCCCTCCACTTT
TRBJ2-7 TRBV30 NA NA CAWSRSEDNEQYF TGTGCCTGGAGTAGGTCTGAGGATAACGAGCAGTACTTC
TRBJ1-5 TRBV28 NA NA CASSWIGGNQPQHF TGTGCCAGCAGTTGGATAGGGGGAAATCAGCCCCAGCATTTT
TRBJ2-3 TRBV27 TRBD2 NA CASSLRLTGGGPTDTQYF TGTGCCAGCAGTTTAAGGTTGACCGGGGGGGGCCCCACAGATACGCAGTATTTT
TRBJ1-6 TRBV15 TRBD1 NA CATSYGQDNSPLHF TGTGCCACCAGCTACGGACAGGATAATTCACCCCTCCACTTT
TRBJ1-5 TRBV18 NA NA CASSHDTYSNQPQHF TGTGCCAGCTCACACGACACCTATAGCAATCAGCCCCAGCATTTT
TRBJ1-4 TRBV6-5 TRBD1 once CASSYSAGGGEKLFF TGTGCCAGCAGTTACTCGGCAGGGGGCGGTGAAAAACTGTTTTTT
TRBJ2-3 TRBV15 NA NA CATSRDLSDTQYF TGTGCCACCAGCAGAGATCTCTCGGATACGCAGTATTTT